This T cell receptor beta chain comes out of a study of Graves' ophthalmopathy and Graves' hyperthyroidism. Notes on this clonotype: No antigen is known for it.

Study findings and constraints: Clonotypes were expanded in thyroid at above 0.001 frequency, and most also appeared in blood. The model forecast ophthalmopathy progression, reaching about 70% sensitivity and approximately 72% specificity.

Disease in donors with ophthalmopathy had moderate-to-severe activity, CAS ≥3, NOSPECS ≥4 and under 3 months' duration. PBMCs stemmed from 7.5 to 10 ml of fresh peripheral blood. The study amplified TCR beta CDR3 regions using RNA transcripts. Following a first-round RT-PCR that used HTBI primers, a second-round multiplex PCR was carried out. TCRdb independently ran MiXCR on the multiplex PCR reads; one entry per CDR3 protein. The sample carries about 370,000 distinct CDR3 sequences, around 19% recorded once. CDR1 and CDR2 (germline): LNHDA, SQIVND (reference sequence). The CDR3 is 14 residues long. V dropped 2 bases and J dropped 4 bases, with 12 bases sitting between them.

The specimen was peripheral blood. The TCR sequence derives from a woman aged 18-29 years with Graves' ophthalmopathy. The chain carries TRBV19 and TRBJ2-7; D uncertain. CDR3: CASSITSSRYEQYF. The DNA of the CDR3 is TGTGCCAGTAGTATAACCTCCTCGAGATACGAGCAGTACTTC.